This TCR beta chain is from a study of blood T cell repertoires in COVID-19. TCRdb's table, derived via immunoSEQ multiplex PCR, lists solely in-frame clones and lacks some. The table shows about 210,000 clones, with around 80% occurring only once. This clone was detected only a few times. V was pared by 4 bases and J by 5 bases, with 4 bases between. This CDR3 has 11 residues. The germline gives CDR1 SGDLS, CDR2 YYNGEE. The clonotype comes from a woman in her thirties or forties with acute or convalescent COVID-19. V is TRBV9 and J is TRBJ2-1; D call uncertain. Sequences were obtained from peripheral blood. In DNA, the CDR3 is TGTGCCAGCAGCCTCCACAATGAGCAGTTCTTC. As protein: CASSLHNEQFF.